This T cell receptor beta chain was sequenced during a study of cytomegalovirus exposure and HLA in healthy donors. Regarding the study as a whole: With later analysis, a missense DCLRE1C variant became linked to TCR beta V- and J-gene trimming. The investigators catalogued under 200 TCR beta chains as cytomegalovirus-associated. Some V segments (TRBV6-2 and TRBV6-3 among them) were excluded as indistinguishable.

The PCR made use of 60 Vbeta and 13 Jbeta primers. Here immunoSEQ multiplex PCR was the method, and the copy in TCRdb shows in-frame clones only, minus some. Among 150,000 to 180,000 clones listed, around 82% were seen once. Of note for this clone: Its antigen remains unknown.

The trim removed 1 base at V and 4 bases at J, leaving 7 bases unmatched. Germline V gene sequence: CDR1 SGHVS, CDR2 FQNEAQ. This CDR3 spans 17 amino acids. The rearrangement uses TRBV7-8 and TRBJ2-1; 10 bases line up with TRBD2. The material sequenced was PBMCs. The sequence derives from a woman in her 50s in good health and CMV-seropositive. The chain's CDR3 is CASSLVSGGAGYNEQFF. Here the CDR3 DNA reads TGTGCCAGCAGCTTAGTGAGCGGGGGGGCGGGATACAATGAGCAGTTCTTC.